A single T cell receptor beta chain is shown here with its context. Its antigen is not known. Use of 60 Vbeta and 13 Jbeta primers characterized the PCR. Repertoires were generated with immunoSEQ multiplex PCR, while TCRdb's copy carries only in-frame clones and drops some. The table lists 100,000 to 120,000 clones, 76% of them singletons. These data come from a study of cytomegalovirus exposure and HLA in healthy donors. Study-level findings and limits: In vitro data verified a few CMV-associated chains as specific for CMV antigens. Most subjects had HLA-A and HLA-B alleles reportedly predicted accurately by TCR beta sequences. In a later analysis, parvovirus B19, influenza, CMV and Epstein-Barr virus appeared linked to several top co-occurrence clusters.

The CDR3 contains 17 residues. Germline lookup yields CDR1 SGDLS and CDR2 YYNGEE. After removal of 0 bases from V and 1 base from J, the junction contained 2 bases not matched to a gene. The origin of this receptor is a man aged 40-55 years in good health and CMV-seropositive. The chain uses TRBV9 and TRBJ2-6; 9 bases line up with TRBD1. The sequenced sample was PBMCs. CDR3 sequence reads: CASSVGTGVSGANVLTF. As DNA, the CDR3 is TGTGCCAGCAGCGTAGGGACAGGGGTATCTGGGGCCAACGTCCTGACTTTC.